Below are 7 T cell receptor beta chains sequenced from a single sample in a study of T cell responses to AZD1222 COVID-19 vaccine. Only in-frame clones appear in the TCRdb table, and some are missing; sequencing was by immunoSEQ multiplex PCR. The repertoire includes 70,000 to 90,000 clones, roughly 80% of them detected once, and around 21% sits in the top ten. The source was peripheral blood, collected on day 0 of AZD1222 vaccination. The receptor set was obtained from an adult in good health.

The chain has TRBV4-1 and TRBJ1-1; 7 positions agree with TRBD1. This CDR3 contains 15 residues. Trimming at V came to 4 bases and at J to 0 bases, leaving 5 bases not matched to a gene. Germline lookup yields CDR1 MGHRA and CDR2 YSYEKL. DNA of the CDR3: TGCGCCAGCAGCCGACAGGGACAGCTGAACACTGAAGCTTTCTTT. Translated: CASSRQGQLNTEAFF.

Written as DNA, the CDR3 is TGCAGCGTTAAAGGGACTAGCGGCGCGTCCACAGATACGCAGTATTTT. It specifies CSVKGTSGASTDTQYF. The genes are TRBV29-1 and TRBJ2-3; 11 bases map to TRBD2. CDR1 is SQVTM and CDR2 is ANQGSEA in the germline V gene. The CDR3 covers 16 residues. V shed 5 bases, J shed 2 bases, and the junction held 9 bases outside the gene matches.

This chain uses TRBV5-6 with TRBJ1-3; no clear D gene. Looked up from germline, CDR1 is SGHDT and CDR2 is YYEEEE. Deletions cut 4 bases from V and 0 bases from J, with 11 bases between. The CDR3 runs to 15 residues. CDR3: CASSPQASSGNTIYF. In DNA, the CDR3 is TGTGCCAGCAGCCCGCAGGCCTCCTCTGGAAACACCATATATTTT.

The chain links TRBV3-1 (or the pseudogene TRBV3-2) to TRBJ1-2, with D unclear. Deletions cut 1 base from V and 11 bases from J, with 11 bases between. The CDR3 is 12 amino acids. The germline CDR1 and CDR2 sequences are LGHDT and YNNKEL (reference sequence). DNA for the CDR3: TGTGCCAGCAGCCAAGTAAGCACCGAGTACACCTTC. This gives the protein CASSQVSTEYTF.

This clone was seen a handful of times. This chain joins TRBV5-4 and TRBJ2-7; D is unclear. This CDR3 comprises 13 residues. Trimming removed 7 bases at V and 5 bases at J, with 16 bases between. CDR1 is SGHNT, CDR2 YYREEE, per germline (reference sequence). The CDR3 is CASGPTRTNEQYF. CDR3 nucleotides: TGTGCCAGCGGACCGACTCGAACCAACGAGCAGTACTTC. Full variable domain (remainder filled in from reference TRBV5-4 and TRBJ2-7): ETGVTQSPTHLIKTRGQQVTLRCSSQSGHNTVSWYQQALGQGPQFIFQYYREEENGRGNFPPRFSGLQFPNYSSELNVNALELDDSALYLCASGPTRTNEQYFGPGTRLTVT.

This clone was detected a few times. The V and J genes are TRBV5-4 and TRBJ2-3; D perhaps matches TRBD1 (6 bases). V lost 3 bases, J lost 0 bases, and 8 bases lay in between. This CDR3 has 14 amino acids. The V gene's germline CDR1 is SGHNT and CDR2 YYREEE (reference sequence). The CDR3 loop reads CASSSQGSTDTQYF. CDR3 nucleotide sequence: TGTGCCAGCAGCTCTCAGGGGAGCACAGATACGCAGTATTTT.

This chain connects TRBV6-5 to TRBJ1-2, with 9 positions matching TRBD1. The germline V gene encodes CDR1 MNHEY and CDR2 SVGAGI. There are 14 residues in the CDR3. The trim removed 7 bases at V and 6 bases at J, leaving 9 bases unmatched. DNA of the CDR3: TGTGCCAGCATTCGACAGGGGGGTGTTGATGGCTACACCTTC. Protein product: CASIRQGGVDGYTF.